This T cell receptor beta chain was sequenced for a study of technical replicates of blood from a handful of donors (dated by TCRdb to 2016 to 2017). The library was built by means of the immunoSEQ multiplex PCR assay. This immuneACCESS table, as held by TCRdb, lists in-frame sequences with V and J called but not all clones. Of the missing ones, under half trace to an unresolved V gene in checked studies; the others have no known cause. Across this sample there are more than 65,000 clones, with 95% to 98% seen only once. Clones ranked in the top ten supply about 0.29% of the sample. From a lookup of the germline V gene (reference sequence), CDR1 and CDR2 are LNHNV and YYDKDF. V is clipped by 3 bases and J by 7 bases, and the sequence between their germline boundaries is 9 bases long. CDR3 length: 12 amino acids, cysteine to phenylalanine. The DNA shown is the 36-base CDR3, in frame from base 1. Of note for this clone: Its binding antigen is unknown. Base-call qualities are not available, and no considerably larger clone is one nucleotide away.

This TCR derives from a human donor in good health. Recombination linked TRBV15 to TRBJ2-5; tentative D gene TRBD1, with 6 bases matching. Sequencing was done on a sample of T cells isolated from PBMCs. At the DNA level, the sequence is TGTGCCACCAGCAGGGAAGGGGGGACCCAGTACTTC. This yields the protein CATSREGGTQYF.